This T cell receptor (beta chain) was captured in a study of T-cell reconstitution after alpha-beta-depleted transplantation in children. Losses at the gene ends were 1 base for V and 9 bases for J; bases not matched to a gene: 12. CDR3 size: 17 residues. The V gene's germline CDR1 is DFQATT and CDR2 SNEGSKA (reference sequence). Unique molecular identifiers were used to barcode this TCRbeta library. TCRdb independently ran MiXCR on the PCR reads; one entry per CDR3 protein. The sample shows tens of thousands of distinct CDR3 sequences, approximately 4.4% of them seen only once. This clonotype showed up many times.

J is TRBJ2-1 and V is TRBV20-1; 13 bases map to TRBD2. This TCR was recovered from a boy under three years old who had a stem cell transplant for acute myeloid leukemia, so the T cells may come from the graft donor. The sample here was PBMCs, mostly from graft donor cells, taken 180 days after TCRalphabeta/CD19-depleted stem cell transplant. The CDR3 DNA reads TGCAGTGCTAGAGGCACTAGCGGGGGGGTCGGCCGGGGTGAGCAGTTCTTC. This translates into CSARGTSGGVGRGEQFF.